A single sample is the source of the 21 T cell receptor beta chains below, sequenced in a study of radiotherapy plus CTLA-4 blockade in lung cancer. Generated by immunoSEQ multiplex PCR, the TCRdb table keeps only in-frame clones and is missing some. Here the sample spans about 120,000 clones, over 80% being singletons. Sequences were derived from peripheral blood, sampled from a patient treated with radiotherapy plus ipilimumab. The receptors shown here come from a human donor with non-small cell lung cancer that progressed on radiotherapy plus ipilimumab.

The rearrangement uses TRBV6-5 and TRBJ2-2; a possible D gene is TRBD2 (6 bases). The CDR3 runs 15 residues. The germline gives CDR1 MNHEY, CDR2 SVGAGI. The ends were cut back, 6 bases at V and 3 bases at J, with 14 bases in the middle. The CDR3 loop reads CASSPGTYHTGELFF. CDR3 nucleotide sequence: TGTGCCAGCAGCCCCGGGACTTACCACACCGGGGAGCTGTTTTTT.

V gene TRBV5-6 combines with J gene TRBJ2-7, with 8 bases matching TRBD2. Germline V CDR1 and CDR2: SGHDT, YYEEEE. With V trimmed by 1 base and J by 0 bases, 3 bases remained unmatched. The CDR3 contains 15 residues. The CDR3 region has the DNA TGTGCCAGCAGCTTGTTGGGGACTAGCTCCTACGAGCAGTACTTC. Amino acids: CASSLLGTSSYEQYF.

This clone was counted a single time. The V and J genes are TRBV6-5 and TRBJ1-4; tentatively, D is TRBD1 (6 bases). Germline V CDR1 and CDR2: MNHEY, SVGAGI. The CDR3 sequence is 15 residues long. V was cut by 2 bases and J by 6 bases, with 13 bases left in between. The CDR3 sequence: CASSYRGQSHEKLFF. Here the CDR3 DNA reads TGTGCCAGCAGTTACCGAGGACAGTCTCATGAAAAACTGTTTTTT.

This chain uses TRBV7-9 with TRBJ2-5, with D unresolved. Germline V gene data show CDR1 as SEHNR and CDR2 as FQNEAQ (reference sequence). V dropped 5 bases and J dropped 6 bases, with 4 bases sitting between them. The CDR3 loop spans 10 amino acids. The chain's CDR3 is CASSGQTQYF. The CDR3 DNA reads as TGTGCCAGCAGCGGGCAGACCCAGTACTTC.

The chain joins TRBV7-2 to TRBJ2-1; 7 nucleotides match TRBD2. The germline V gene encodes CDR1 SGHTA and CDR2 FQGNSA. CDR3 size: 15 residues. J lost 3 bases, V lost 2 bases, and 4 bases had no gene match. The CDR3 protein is CASSLSASGYNEQFF. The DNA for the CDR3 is TGTGCCAGCAGCTTATCGGCTAGCGGCTACAATGAGCAGTTCTTC.

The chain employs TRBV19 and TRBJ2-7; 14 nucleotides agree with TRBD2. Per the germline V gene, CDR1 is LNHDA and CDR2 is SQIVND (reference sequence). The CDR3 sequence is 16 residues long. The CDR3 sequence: CATKGTSGSSPYEQYF. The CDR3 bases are TGTGCAACCAAGGGGACTAGCGGGAGTTCACCCTACGAGCAGTACTTC.

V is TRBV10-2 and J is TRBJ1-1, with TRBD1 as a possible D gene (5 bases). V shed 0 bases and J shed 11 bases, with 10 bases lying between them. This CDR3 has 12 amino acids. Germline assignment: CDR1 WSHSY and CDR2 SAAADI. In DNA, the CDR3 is TGCGCCAGCAGTGAGTCGATGGGGGACGCTTTCTTT. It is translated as CASSESMGDAFF.

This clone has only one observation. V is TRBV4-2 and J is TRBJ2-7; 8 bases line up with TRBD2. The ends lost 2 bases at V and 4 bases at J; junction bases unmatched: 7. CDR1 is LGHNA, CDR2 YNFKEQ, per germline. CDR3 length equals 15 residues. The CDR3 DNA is TGTGCCAGCAGCCAAAGGGCGGGAGGCCCGTACGAGCAGTACTTC. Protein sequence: CASSQRAGGPYEQYF.

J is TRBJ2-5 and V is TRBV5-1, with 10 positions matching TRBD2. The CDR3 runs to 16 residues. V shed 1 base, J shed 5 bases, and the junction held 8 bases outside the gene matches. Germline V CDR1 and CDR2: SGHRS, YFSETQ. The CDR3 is CASSLTLAGVGETQYF. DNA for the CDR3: TGCGCCAGCAGCTTGACTCTAGCGGGAGTCGGGGAGACCCAGTACTTC.

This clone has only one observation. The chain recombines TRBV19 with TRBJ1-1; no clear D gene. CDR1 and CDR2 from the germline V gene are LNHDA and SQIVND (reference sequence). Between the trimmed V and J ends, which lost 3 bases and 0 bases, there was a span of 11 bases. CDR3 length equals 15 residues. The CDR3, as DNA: TGTGCCAGTAGTATTTTAGGGCAGTTGAACACTGAAGCTTTCTTT. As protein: CASSILGQLNTEAFF.

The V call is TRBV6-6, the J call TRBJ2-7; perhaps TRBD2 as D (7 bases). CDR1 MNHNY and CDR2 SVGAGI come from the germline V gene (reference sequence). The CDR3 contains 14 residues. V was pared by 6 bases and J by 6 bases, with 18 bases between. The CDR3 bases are TGTGCCAGCAGAGGGACACTAGCGTTCTGCGAGCAGTACTTC. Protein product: CASRGTLAFCEQYF.

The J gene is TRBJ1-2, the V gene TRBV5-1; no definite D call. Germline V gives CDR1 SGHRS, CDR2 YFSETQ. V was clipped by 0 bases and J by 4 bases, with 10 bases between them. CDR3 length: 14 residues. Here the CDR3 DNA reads TGCGCCAGCAGCTTGGAACAACGCATCTATGGCTACACCTTC. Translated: CASSLEQRIYGYTF.

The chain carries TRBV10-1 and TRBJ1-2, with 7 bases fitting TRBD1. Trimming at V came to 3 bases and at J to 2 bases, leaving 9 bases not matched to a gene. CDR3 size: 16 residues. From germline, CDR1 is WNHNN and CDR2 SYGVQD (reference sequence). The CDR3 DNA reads TGCGCCAGCAGTGACGAACAGGGGTTAGGGAACTATGGCTACACCTTC. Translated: CASSDEQGLGNYGYTF.

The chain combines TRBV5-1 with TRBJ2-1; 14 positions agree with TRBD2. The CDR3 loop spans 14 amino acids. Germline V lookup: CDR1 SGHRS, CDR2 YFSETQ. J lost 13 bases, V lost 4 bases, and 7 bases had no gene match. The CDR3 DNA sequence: TGCGCCAGCAGCCCAGGACTAGCGGGAGGAGGTCAGTTCTTC. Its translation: CASSPGLAGGGQFF.

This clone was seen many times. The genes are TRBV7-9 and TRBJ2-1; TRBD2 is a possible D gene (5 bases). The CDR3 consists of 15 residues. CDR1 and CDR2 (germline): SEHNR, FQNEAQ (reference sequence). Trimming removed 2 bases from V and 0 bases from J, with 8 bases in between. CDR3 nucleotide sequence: TGTGCCAGCAGCTTAAGCGGTCGCTCCTACAATGAGCAGTTCTTC. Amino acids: CASSLSGRSYNEQFF.

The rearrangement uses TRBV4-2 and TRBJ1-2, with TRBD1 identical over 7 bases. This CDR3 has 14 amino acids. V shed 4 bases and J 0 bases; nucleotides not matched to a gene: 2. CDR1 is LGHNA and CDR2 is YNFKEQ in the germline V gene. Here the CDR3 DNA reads TGTGCCAGCAGCCTGACAGGGACTAACTATGGCTACACCTTC. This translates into CASSLTGTNYGYTF.

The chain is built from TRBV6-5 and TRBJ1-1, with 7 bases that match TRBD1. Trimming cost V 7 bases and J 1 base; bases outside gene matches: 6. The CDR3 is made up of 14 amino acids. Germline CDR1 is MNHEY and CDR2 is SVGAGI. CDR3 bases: TGTGCCAGCAATACAGGGGCCGGGAACACTGAAGCTTTCTTT. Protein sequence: CASNTGAGNTEAFF.

Here the CDR3 reads CASRSGTKYGYTF. DNA of the CDR3: TGTGCCAGCAGATCCGGGACGAAGTATGGCTACACCTTC. The rearrangement uses TRBV11-2 and TRBJ1-2; D possibly corresponds to TRBD1 (5 bases). The V end lost 6 bases, the J end lost 5 bases, and 13 bases lay between the germline ends. This CDR3 region has 13 residues. Germline CDR1 is SGHAT and CDR2 is FQNNGV.

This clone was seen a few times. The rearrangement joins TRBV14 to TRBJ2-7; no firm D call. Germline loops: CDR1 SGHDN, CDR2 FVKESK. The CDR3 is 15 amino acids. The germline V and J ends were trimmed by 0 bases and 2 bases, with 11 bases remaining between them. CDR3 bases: TGTGCCAGCAGCCAAGATTGGGGTAGGGCCTACGAGCAGTACTTC. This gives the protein CASSQDWGRAYEQYF.

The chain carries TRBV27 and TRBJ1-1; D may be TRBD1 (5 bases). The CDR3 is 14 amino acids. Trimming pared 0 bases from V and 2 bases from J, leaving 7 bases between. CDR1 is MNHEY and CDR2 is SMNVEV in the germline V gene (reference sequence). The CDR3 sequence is CASSLSGHNTEAFF. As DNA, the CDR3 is TGTGCCAGCAGTTTATCAGGACATAACACTGAAGCTTTCTTT.

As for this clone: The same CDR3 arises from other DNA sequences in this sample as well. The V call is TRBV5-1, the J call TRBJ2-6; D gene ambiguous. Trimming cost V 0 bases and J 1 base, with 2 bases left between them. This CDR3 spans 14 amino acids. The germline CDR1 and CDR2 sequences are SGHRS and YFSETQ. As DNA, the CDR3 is TGCGCCAGCAGCTTGGGGTCTGGGGCCAACGTCCTGACTTTC. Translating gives CASSLGSGANVLTF. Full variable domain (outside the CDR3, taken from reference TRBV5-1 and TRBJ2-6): KAGVTQTPRYLIKTRGQQVTLSCSPISGHRSVSWYQQTPGQGLQFLFEYFSETQRNKGNFPGRFSGRQFSNSRSEMNVSTLELGDSALYLCASSLGSGANVLTFGAGSRLTVL.